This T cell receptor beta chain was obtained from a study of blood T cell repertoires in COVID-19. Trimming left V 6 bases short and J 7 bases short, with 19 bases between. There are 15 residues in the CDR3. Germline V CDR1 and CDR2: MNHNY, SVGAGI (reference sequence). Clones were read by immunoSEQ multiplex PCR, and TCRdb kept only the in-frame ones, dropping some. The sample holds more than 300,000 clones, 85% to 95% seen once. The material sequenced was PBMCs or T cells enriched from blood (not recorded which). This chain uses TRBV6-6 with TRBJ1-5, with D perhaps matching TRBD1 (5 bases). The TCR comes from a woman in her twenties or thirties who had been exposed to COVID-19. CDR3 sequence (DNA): TGTGCCAGCAGCCACCTTATCAGGGATGGGCAGCCCCAGCATTTT. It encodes CASSHLIRDGQPQHF.